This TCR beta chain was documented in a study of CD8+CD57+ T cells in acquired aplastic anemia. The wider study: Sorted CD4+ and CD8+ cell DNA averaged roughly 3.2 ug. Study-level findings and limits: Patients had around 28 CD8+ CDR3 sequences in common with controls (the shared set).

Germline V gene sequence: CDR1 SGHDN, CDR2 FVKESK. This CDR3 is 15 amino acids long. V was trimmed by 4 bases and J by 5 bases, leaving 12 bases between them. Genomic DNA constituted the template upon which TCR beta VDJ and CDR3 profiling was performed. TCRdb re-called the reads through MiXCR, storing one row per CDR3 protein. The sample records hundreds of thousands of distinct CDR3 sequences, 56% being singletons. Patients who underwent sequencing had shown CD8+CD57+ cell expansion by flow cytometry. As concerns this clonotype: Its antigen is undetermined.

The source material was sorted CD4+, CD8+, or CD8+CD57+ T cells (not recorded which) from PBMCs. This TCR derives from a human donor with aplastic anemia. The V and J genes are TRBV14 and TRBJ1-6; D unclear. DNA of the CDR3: TGTGCCAGCAGCCGCAGAGAAATGGATAATTCACCCCTCCACTTT. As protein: CASSRREMDNSPLHF.